Described below is a single TCR beta chain sequence and its context. The data were obtained in a study of blood T cell repertoires in COVID-19. About the research overall: Samples came from the United States, Italy and Spain, spanning acute and convalescent COVID-19. T cells, B-cell-depleted T cells, or PBMCs supplied cDNA or gDNA.

Original handling: From reference gene primer amplification, estimates of nucleated cell counts were derived. The method was immunoSEQ multiplex PCR; TCRdb's version includes in-frame clones alone and lacks a portion of them. The V and J calls and the clone size are those of that table, but D and trimming were determined from the DNA. This sample yields approximately 250,000 clones, of which roughly 86% are seen a single time; around 1.6% belongs to the top ten. The sequence was obtained from a woman in her sixties or seventies who had recovered from COVID-19. Sequenced sample: peripheral blood.

CDR3 bases: TGTGCCAGCAGCCAAGACCCAAGCGGGGGGGGGCTGTCTGGGGAGGAGACCCAGTACTTC. This codes for CASSQDPSGGGLSGEETQYF. The J gene is TRBJ2-5, the V gene TRBV4-2, with 10 bases lining up with TRBD2. V shed 0 bases and J 5 bases; nucleotides not matched to a gene: 18. The CDR3 contains 20 residues. Germline V gene lookup returns CDR1 LGHNA and CDR2 YNFKEQ.